The 5 T cell receptor beta chains listed next were all sequenced from one sample in a study of monozygotic twins with inflammatory bowel disease. TCRdb re-called the 5' RACE reads and catalogs CDR3 proteins one per entry, DNA excluded. The sample totals tens of thousands of distinct CDR3 sequences. What was sequenced was blood. These receptors originate from a human donor with ulcerative colitis or Crohn's disease, or a healthy co-twin of an affected twin (not recorded which).

The chain joins TRBV10-3 to TRBJ1-2; TCRdb's D call, TRBD1, is unchecked because there is no DNA. This CDR3 is 15 amino acids long. The V gene's germline CDR1 is ENHRY and CDR2 SYGVKD. The CDR3 region is CAISEGQGVKNGYTF.

The CDR3 reads CASSYSCCSYNEQFF. This chain connects TRBV5-1 to TRBJ2-1. The CDR3 is 15 amino acids. Germline V gene data show CDR1 as SGHRS and CDR2 as YFSETQ.

The CDR3 reads CASSSHRVNQPQHF. J is TRBJ1-5 and V is TRBV7-3; TCRdb picks TRBD1, but there is no DNA to check that call. The germline CDR1 and CDR2 sequences are SGHTA and FQGTGA. The CDR3 consists of 14 residues.

V usage is TRBV11-3 and J usage is TRBJ2-1; TCRdb selects TRBD1, and the lack of DNA leaves this call unchecked. The CDR3 totals 13 residues. Germline V lookup: CDR1 SGHNT, CDR2 YENEEA. CDR3 amino acids: CASSFRGGNEQFF. Looking up the rest from reference TRBV11-3 and TRBJ2-1 gives the full variable domain: EAGVVQSPRYKIIEKKQPVAFWCNPISGHNTLYWYLQNLGQGPELLIRYENEEAVDDSQLPKDRFSAERLKGVDSTLKIQPAELGDSAVYLCASSFRGGNEQFFGPGTRLTVL.

The chain couples TRBV3-1 to TRBJ1-3; the D call from TCRdb, TRBD1, cannot be confirmed without DNA. Germline lookup yields CDR1 LGHDT and CDR2 YNNKEL (reference sequence). The CDR3 consists of 15 residues. This CDR3 reads CASNPTGASGNTIYF.